Listed below are T cell receptor beta chains from one sample, sequenced in a study of OX40 agonist ivuxolimab in advanced cancers. Method: immunoSEQ multiplex PCR; TCRdb's copy keeps in-frame clones and lacks some. Seen here are approximately 68,000 clones, approximately 82% observed once, and the top ten hold 5.5% to 8.5%. This specimen was CD4+ or CD8+ T cells sorted from blood, taken in a trial of the OX40 agonist ivuxolimab. The receptor source for this set is an adult with an advanced solid tumor such as melanoma, head and neck, liver or kidney cancer. The CDR3 runs from the conserved cysteine through the conserved F or W. A D gene is named only where the DNA matches it firmly. For some rows the clone size is stated as once, few or many, or as a class when expanded; others skip it.

cdr3_aa cdr3_nt d_call clone_size j_call v_call
CATSLGGREETQYF TGTGCCACCAGCTTGGGGGGGAGGGAAGAGACCCAGTACTTC TRBD2 - TRBJ2-5 TRBV15
CASSTDPYEQYF TGTGCCAGCAGCACCGACCCCTACGAGCAGTACTTC - - TRBJ2-7 TRBV5-6
CASRGLPGTDTQYF TGCGCCAGCAGGGGATTACCCGGCACAGATACGCAGTATTTT - - TRBJ2-3 TRBV5-1
CASSRWGGQYF TGTGCCAGCAGCAGATGGGGAGGGCAGTACTTC - once TRBJ2-7 TRBV21-1
CASSADASYEQYF TGTGCCAGCAGTGCGGACGCGTCCTACGAGCAGTACTTC - - TRBJ2-7 TRBV2
CASSPHKAGVGVTEAFF TGTGCCAGCTCACCCCACAAGGCGGGGGTTGGGGTCACTGAAGCTTTCTTT - - TRBJ1-1 TRBV18
CASSIAQSFNQPQHF TGTGCCAGTAGTATCGCTCAGAGCTTCAATCAGCCCCAGCATTTT - medium-sized TRBJ1-5 TRBV19
CASSRRTANTGELFF TGCGCCAGCAGCCGGCGGACAGCGAACACCGGGGAGCTGTTTTTT - - TRBJ2-2 TRBV5-1
CASSPGGRDYNEQFF TGCGCCAGCAGCCCCGGCGGGAGAGATTACAATGAGCAGTTCTTC TRBD2 - TRBJ2-1 TRBV4-1
CASSLYNSPLHF TGTGCCAGCTCACTATATAATTCACCCCTCCACTTT - - TRBJ1-6 TRBV18
CAGGKGSFSGNTIYF TGTGCCGGGGGTAAAGGGTCCTTCTCTGGAAACACCATATATTTT - few TRBJ1-3 TRBV30
CASSETGITEPQHF TGTGCCAGCAGCGAGACAGGGATAACCGAGCCCCAGCATTTT TRBD1 - TRBJ1-5 TRBV5-6
CAISEWTSSNEQFF TGTGCCATCAGTGAATGGACTAGTTCCAATGAGCAGTTCTTC TRBD2 - TRBJ2-1 TRBV10-3
CSVVGKEETQYF TGCAGCGTTGTGGGTAAAGAAGAGACCCAGTACTTC - - TRBJ2-5 TRBV29-1
CASSLQTSGQETQYF TGTGCCAGCAGCTTACAGACTAGCGGCCAAGAGACCCAGTACTTC TRBD2 few TRBJ2-5 TRBV7-2
CASSIGRTPSYEQYF TGTGCCAGTAGTATAGGCCGGACACCTTCCTACGAGCAGTACTTC - - TRBJ2-7 TRBV19
CASSLVGTPDTEAFF TGCGCCAGCAGCTTGGTCGGGACACCGGACACTGAAGCTTTCTTT - - TRBJ1-1 TRBV5-1
CASSPIARENTEAFF TGTGCCAGCAGCCCCATTGCCCGGGAGAACACTGAAGCTTTCTTT - - TRBJ1-1 TRBV5-6
CASRDRITEAFF TGTGCCAGTAGAGACAGGATCACTGAAGCTTTCTTT - once TRBJ1-1 TRBV19
CASRDSGKSYNEQFF TGTGCCAGCCGGGATAGCGGGAAGTCCTACAATGAGCAGTTCTTC TRBD2 - TRBJ2-1 TRBV19
CASSPTNRDGEKLFF TGTGCCAGCTCACCCACTAACAGGGACGGTGAAAAACTGTTTTTT - - TRBJ1-4 TRBV18
CATSRDRDRGRNTIYF TGTGCCACCAGCAGAGACCGGGACAGGGGACGAAACACCATATATTTT TRBD1 - TRBJ1-3 TRBV15
CASSVVGRGGGEQYF TGTGCCAGCAGCGTCGTAGGTAGGGGGGGTGGCGAGCAGTACTTC - - TRBJ2-7 TRBV7-2
CASSPEPGRHQETQYF TGCGCCAGCAGCCCTGAGCCGGGACGTCACCAAGAGACCCAGTACTTC - - TRBJ2-5 TRBV5-1
CAWSAPVADTQYF TGTGCCTGGAGTGCCCCGGTGGCAGATACGCAGTATTTT - - TRBJ2-3 TRBV30
CASSLQTGKENNEQFF TGTGCCAGCTCACTCCAGACAGGGAAGGAGAACAATGAGCAGTTCTTC TRBD1 - TRBJ2-1 TRBV18
CASSFQRGGETGELFF TGCGCCAGCAGCTTCCAGCGGGGGGGCGAAACCGGGGAGCTGTTTTTT TRBD2 once TRBJ2-2 TRBV5-1
CASRTGGTGISYTF TGTGCCAGCAGAACGGGCGGGACAGGGATAAGCTACACCTTC TRBD1 - TRBJ1-2 TRBV7-3
CASSLVGGDFYEQYF TGTGCCAGCAGTTTGGTGGGGGGGGACTTCTACGAGCAGTACTTC TRBD2 once TRBJ2-7 TRBV27
CASSLNPWFYEQYF TGTGCCAGCAGCTTAAATCCCTGGTTCTACGAGCAGTACTTC - - TRBJ2-7 TRBV7-9
CASSLRQDAEAFF TGTGCCAGCAGCCTCCGACAGGACGCTGAAGCTTTCTTT - - TRBJ1-1 TRBV7-3
CASSQTRDRYQPQHF TGTGCCAGCTCACAAACCCGGGACCGATATCAGCCCCAGCATTTT - - TRBJ1-5 TRBV18
CASIPGQNYGYTF TGTGCCAGCATCCCAGGTCAGAACTATGGCTACACCTTC - - TRBJ1-2 TRBV2
CASSKPWTPWSFGTVSYEQYF TGTGCCAGCAGCAAACCTTGGACCCCGTGGAGTTTCGGGACGGTCTCCTACGAGCAGTACTTC - - TRBJ2-7 TRBV21-1
CASSLSGPSGRSYNEQFF TGTGCCAGCAGTTTATCCGGACCTAGCGGGAGATCCTACAATGAGCAGTTCTTC TRBD2 - TRBJ2-1 TRBV27
CASDGDSPSGNTIYF TGTGCCAGCGACGGGGACAGCCCTTCTGGAAACACCATATATTTT TRBD1 - TRBJ1-3 TRBV6-6
CASSYSQGANSPLHF TGTGCCAGCAGTTACTCACAGGGTGCCAATTCACCCCTCCACTTT - - TRBJ1-6 TRBV6-5
CASSGLGADTQYF TGTGCCAGCAGCGGGCTGGGGGCGGATACGCAGTATTTT - - TRBJ2-3 TRBV2
CASMVGRQTQYF TGTGCCAGCATGGTGGGGCGGCAGACCCAGTACTTC - - TRBJ2-5 TRBV2
CASSLDGGGYGDTQYF TGTGCCAGCAGCTTGGACGGGGGGGGCTATGGAGATACGCAGTATTTT TRBD2 - TRBJ2-3 TRBV5-4
CASSSGTPLYNEQFF TGCGCCAGCAGCTCCGGGACACCCCTATACAATGAGCAGTTCTTC - - TRBJ2-1 TRBV5-1
CASRPTWGRGYTF TGTGCCAGCAGGCCCACCTGGGGCAGGGGCTACACCTTC - - TRBJ1-2 TRBV28
CASSLIGTSEQFF TGTGCCAGCAGCTTGATCGGGACAAGTGAGCAGTTCTTC - - TRBJ2-1 TRBV5-5
CASSLLTGPTEAFF TGTGCCAGCTCACTCCTTACAGGACCCACTGAAGCTTTCTTT - - TRBJ1-1 TRBV18
CASSLGRSYGYTF TGTGCCAGCAGCTTAGGACGCTCCTATGGCTACACCTTC - once TRBJ1-2 TRBV2
CASSSTSGIANTGELFF TGTGCCAGCAGCTCTACTAGCGGGATTGCCAACACCGGGGAGCTGTTTTTT TRBD2 - TRBJ2-2 TRBV28